These 27 T cell receptor beta chains originate from one sample sequenced in a study of cytomegalovirus exposure and HLA in healthy donors. 13 Jbeta primers and 60 Vbeta primers were used for the PCR. Generated by immunoSEQ multiplex PCR, the TCRdb table keeps only in-frame clones and is missing some. The table has around 120,000 clones, roughly four fifths seen once; the top ten hold 1% to 1.5%. Material for sequencing was PBMCs. The source of these receptors is a boy between 10 and 17 years old in good health and CMV-seronegative.

The chain is built from TRBV30 and TRBJ2-7, with D possibly being TRBD2 (6 bases). V lost 8 bases and J 6 bases, leaving 23 bases between the germline ends. CDR1 is GTSNPN, CDR2 SVGIG, per germline (reference sequence). This CDR3 has 14 residues. This CDR3 is CAAERAGSGGEQYF. Written as DNA, the CDR3 is TGTGCCGCGGAACGGGCGGGATCGGGTGGCGAGCAGTACTTC.

The CDR3 spells CASSLVGTSGFYEQYF. The CDR3 DNA is TGCGCCAGCAGCTTGGTTGGGACTAGCGGGTTTTACGAGCAGTACTTC. J is TRBJ2-7 and V is TRBV5-1; 12 nucleotides agree with TRBD2. The germline V gene encodes CDR1 SGHRS and CDR2 YFSETQ. This CDR3 spans 16 amino acids. The trim removed 0 bases at V and 4 bases at J, leaving 5 bases unmatched. Full variable domain (remainder filled in from reference TRBV5-1 and TRBJ2-7): KAGVTQTPRYLIKTRGQQVTLSCSPISGHRSVSWYQQTPGQGLQFLFEYFSETQRNKGNFPGRFSGRQFSNSRSEMNVSTLELGDSALYLCASSLVGTSGFYEQYFGPGTRLTVT.

The CDR3 DNA is TGCGCCAGCAGCCAAGCTAGAGCGGGCCTGAGCTCCTACGAGCAGTACTTC. Protein sequence: CASSQARAGLSSYEQYF. The V call is TRBV4-1, the J call TRBJ2-7; D may be TRBD2 (6 bases). The CDR3 is 17 amino acids. The germline V gene encodes CDR1 MGHRA and CDR2 YSYEKL. V lost 1 base to trimming and J lost 0 bases, with 16 bases between them.

This chain uses TRBV7-9 with TRBJ2-5; possibly TRBD2 for D (6 bases). This CDR3 region has 15 residues. V lost 1 base, J lost 5 bases, and 14 bases lay in between. In germline, CDR1 is SEHNR, CDR2 FQNEAQ (reference sequence). CDR3 region: CASSLVAAAGETQYF. The CDR3, as DNA: TGTGCCAGCAGCTTAGTAGCGGCCGCGGGGGAGACCCAGTACTTC.

This rearrangement joins TRBV27 to TRBJ1-1; no reliable D call. V lost 5 bases and J 5 bases, leaving 12 bases between the germline ends. Germline V lookup: CDR1 MNHEY, CDR2 SMNVEV (reference sequence). This CDR3 spans 13 amino acids. As DNA, the CDR3 is TGTGCCAGCAGTGCCGTAGCCCCAACTGAAGCTTTCTTT. Amino acid sequence: CASSAVAPTEAFF.

The rearrangement links TRBV5-6 to TRBJ1-1; perhaps TRBD1 as D (5 bases). Deletions cut 2 bases from V and 8 bases from J, with 13 bases between. This CDR3 is built from 13 residues. The V gene's germline CDR1 is SGHDT and CDR2 YYEEEE. In DNA, the CDR3 is TGTGCCAGCAGCTTAACTGGGGGGGTCGAAGCTTTCTTT. Protein product: CASSLTGGVEAFF.

The V call is TRBV2, the J call TRBJ1-1; a possible D gene is TRBD1 (6 bases). Trimming took off 2 bases at V and 6 bases at J, with 22 bases between the two ends. Germline V lookup: CDR1 SNHLY, CDR2 FYNNEI. CDR3 size: 17 residues. This CDR3 is CASSELDRGHRAPEAFF. CDR3 nucleotide sequence: TGTGCCAGCAGTGAACTTGACCGGGGACACCGGGCCCCTGAAGCTTTCTTT.

The rearrangement links TRBV6-1 to TRBJ2-1, with 8 nucleotides matching TRBD1. The trim removed 4 bases at V and 6 bases at J, leaving 5 bases unmatched. The length of the CDR3 is 14 residues. In germline, CDR1 is MNHNS, CDR2 SASEGT. The CDR3 DNA is TGTGCCAGCAGTGGAGGACAGGGAGGCAATGAGCAGTTCTTC. It is translated as CASSGGQGGNEQFF.

The gene calls are TRBV29-1 and TRBJ1-1, with unresolved D. This CDR3 is 13 amino acids long. V dropped 5 bases and J dropped 3 bases, with 13 bases sitting between them. Germline assignment: CDR1 SQVTM and CDR2 ANQGSEA. In DNA form, the CDR3 reads TGCAGCGTTTCTCGGGTGGAGGACACTGAAGCTTTCTTT. This codes for CSVSRVEDTEAFF.

This clone was observed a few times. This chain uses TRBV19 with TRBJ1-5; 9 bases map to TRBD1. The germline CDR1 and CDR2 sequences are LNHDA and SQIVND (reference sequence). With V trimmed by 5 bases and J by 7 bases, 6 bases remained unmatched. This CDR3 region has 14 residues. CDR3 bases: TGTGCCAGTAGTGTGGACAGGGGTTTCCAGCCCCAGCATTTT. This gives the protein CASSVDRGFQPQHF.

CDR3 coding DNA: TGCGCCAGCAGCCAAGAAGGTTGGCGGGAGGGCCGGTACGAGCAGTACTTC. This encodes CASSQEGWREGRYEQYF. The rearrangement uses TRBV4-1 and TRBJ2-7, with 9 nucleotides matching TRBD2. The V gene's germline CDR1 is MGHRA and CDR2 YSYEKL. The ends lost 0 bases at V and 4 bases at J; junction bases unmatched: 10. This CDR3 spans 17 amino acids.

This chain links TRBV7-9 with TRBJ2-5; D remains unclear. Trimming took off 5 bases at V and 2 bases at J, with 15 bases between the two ends. Germline CDR1 reads SEHNR; CDR2 reads FQNEAQ (reference sequence). The CDR3 loop spans 15 amino acids. The CDR3 region has the DNA TGTGCCAGCAGCCCTCGCTTGGTACGGCAAGAGACCCAGTACTTC. Protein sequence: CASSPRLVRQETQYF.

A single count supports this clone. This chain joins TRBV6-4 and TRBJ1-3; TRBD1 aligns across 7 bases. CDR1 MRHNA and CDR2 SNTAGT come from the germline V gene. CDR3 length: 15 residues. Unmatched junction bases numbered 5, after V lost 6 bases and J lost 0 bases. The CDR3 reads CASSSGTVSGNTIYF. The DNA of the CDR3 is TGTGCCAGCAGCTCCGGGACAGTCTCTGGAAACACCATATATTTT.

The V call is TRBV6-1, the J call TRBJ1-2; 8 bases fit TRBD1. This CDR3 is 13 amino acids long. The junction had 4 bases not matched to a gene; V was cut back by 6 bases and J by 4 bases. Germline CDR1 MNHNS, CDR2 SASEGT. Written as DNA, the CDR3 is TGTGCCAGCAGGGACAGGGTAGGCTATGGCTACACCTTC. Translated: CASRDRVGYGYTF.

This chain connects TRBV6-5 to TRBJ2-3; TRBD2 might be the D (5 bases). The germline V gene encodes CDR1 MNHEY and CDR2 SVGAGI. The V end lost 4 bases, the J end lost 0 bases, and 11 bases lay between the germline ends. CDR3 size: 15 residues. The CDR3: CASSLASRSTDTQYF. CDR3 coding DNA: TGTGCCAGCAGTTTAGCGAGCCGTAGCACAGATACGCAGTATTTT.

This clone was recorded once. The V call is TRBV6-1, the J call TRBJ1-3; D is uncertain. V lost 3 bases to trimming and J lost 3 bases, with 12 bases between them. The CDR3 contains 15 residues. Per the germline V gene, CDR1 is MNHNS and CDR2 is SASEGT. CDR3: CASSEAGHGGNTIYF. DNA of the CDR3: TGTGCCAGCAGTGAGGCAGGCCATGGTGGAAACACCATATATTTT.

This chain joins TRBV7-9 and TRBJ2-7; 8 bases line up with TRBD2. V lost 5 bases, J lost 2 bases, and 8 bases stayed unmatched. CDR1 is SEHNR, CDR2 FQNEAQ, per germline (reference sequence). The CDR3 extends over 15 amino acids. The CDR3 is CASSLGGRQTYEQYF. In nucleotides, the CDR3 is TGTGCCAGCAGCCTCGGCGGGAGGCAAACCTACGAGCAGTACTTC. The entire variable domain, with the rest obtained from reference TRBV7-9 and TRBJ2-7, is as follows: DTGVSQNPRHKITKRGQNVTFRCDPISEHNRLYWYRQTLGQGPEFLTYFQNEAQLEKSRLLSDRFSAERPKGSFSTLEIQRTEQGDSAMYLCASSLGGRQTYEQYFGPGTRLTVT.

The chain carries TRBV10-2 and TRBJ1-2, with 8 positions matching TRBD1. In germline, CDR1 is WSHSY, CDR2 SAAADI. J was trimmed by 4 bases and V by 0 bases; bases with no gene match: 16. The CDR3 loop spans 19 amino acids. CDR3 amino acids: CASSESTQGARILSYGYTF. Here the CDR3 DNA reads TGCGCCAGCAGTGAGTCGACTCAGGGGGCCAGGATCCTAAGCTATGGCTACACCTTC.

The J gene is TRBJ2-1, the V gene TRBV5-1; the match to TRBD2 covers 12 bases. V was pared by 4 bases and J by 6 bases, with 11 bases of the junction left unmatched. CDR3 size: 17 residues. Germline V lookup: CDR1 SGHRS, CDR2 YFSETQ. The CDR3 DNA reads TGCGCCAGCAGCCCCTGGACTAGCGGGACCGCCGTCAATGAGCAGTTCTTC. Amino acid sequence: CASSPWTSGTAVNEQFF.

CDR3 residues: CAWSTKAGLSYEQYF. DNA of the CDR3: TGTGCCTGGAGTACAAAAGCGGGACTTTCCTACGAGCAGTACTTC. This sequence joins TRBV30 and TRBJ2-7; 7 nucleotides align to TRBD2. V lost 2 bases, J lost 1 base, and 8 bases stayed unmatched. CDR1 and CDR2 from the germline V gene are GTSNPN and SVGIG (reference sequence). The CDR3 loop spans 15 amino acids.

The chain couples TRBV10-3 to TRBJ2-7; 9 nucleotides align to TRBD1. From germline, CDR1 is ENHRY and CDR2 SYGVKD. V shed 3 bases and J 4 bases; nucleotides not matched to a gene: 10. The length of the CDR3 is 16 residues. DNA for the CDR3: TGTGCCATCAGTGAAAAAACCGGGACAGGGTCTTACGAGCAGTACTTC. Protein: CAISEKTGTGSYEQYF.

This clone was seen a few times. The CDR3 loop reads CASRLAIAKNIQYF. The CDR3 nucleotides read TGCGCCAGCCGACTTGCTATAGCCAAAAACATTCAGTACTTC. The genes are TRBV5-1 and TRBJ2-4; the D is unclear. This CDR3 contains 14 residues. Germline CDR1 and CDR2: SGHRS and YFSETQ. The germline V and J ends were trimmed by 7 bases and 0 bases, with 11 bases remaining between them.

V and J are TRBV7-9 and TRBJ2-7, with 8 positions matching TRBD1. V gave up 5 bases and J gave up 5 bases; unmatched junction bases: 8. The CDR3 length is 14 residues. Germline CDR1 SEHNR, CDR2 FQNEAQ (reference sequence). CDR3 protein: CASSPRTGWNEQYF. CDR3 bases: TGTGCCAGCAGCCCCCGGACAGGGTGGAACGAGCAGTACTTC.

This sequence joins TRBV7-6 and TRBJ2-1; 7 bases align to TRBD2. In germline, CDR1 is SGHVS, CDR2 FNYEAQ. The CDR3 runs 19 residues. J was trimmed by 0 bases and V by 0 bases; bases with no gene match: 11. As DNA, the CDR3 is TGTGCCAGCAGCTTAGCGCGTCTAGCGGCACTCAGCTCCTACAATGAGCAGTTCTTC. This codes for CASSLARLAALSSYNEQFF.

As regards this clone: The sample contains more than one DNA sequence encoding this CDR3. The chain carries TRBV18 and TRBJ2-1, with 7 bases fitting TRBD1. CDR3 size: 15 residues. V gave up 2 bases and J gave up 5 bases; unmatched junction bases: 6. CDR1 is KGHSH, CDR2 LQKENI, per germline. The CDR3 DNA sequence: TGTGCCAGCTCACCAGGCCGACAGGGTAACAATGAGCAGTTCTTC. This sequence encodes CASSPGRQGNNEQFF.

This chain links TRBV29-1 with TRBJ1-5; tentative D call: TRBD1 (5 bases). V gave up 6 bases and J gave up 13 bases, with 16 bases separating them. The CDR3 covers 11 residues. Germline CDR1 and CDR2: SQVTM and ANQGSEA. The CDR3 DNA reads as TGCAGCGTAACCACAGGAGCATTTCAGCATTTT. Translation gives CSVTTGAFQHF.

The chain carries TRBV7-9 and TRBJ1-4; no firm D call. CDR3 length: 12 residues. V was clipped by 5 bases and J by 8 bases, with 9 bases between them. The germline gives CDR1 SEHNR, CDR2 FQNEAQ (reference sequence). This chain's CDR3 is CASSLSWEKLFF. The CDR3 bases are TGTGCCAGCAGCCTTAGTTGGGAAAAACTGTTTTTT.